This entry lists 6 T cell receptor beta chains sequenced from one sample in a study of T cells in Graves' hyperthyroidism and ophthalmopathy. Amplification targeted TCR beta CDR3 regions from RNA transcripts. The primer set for the first-round RT-PCR of the TCR CDR3 was HTBI. TCRdb re-analysed the multiplex PCR reads in MiXCR, keeping a single row per CDR3 protein. In the table there are 90,000 to 120,000 distinct CDR3 sequences, about 17% of which are singletons. The sequenced sample was blood. These receptors were obtained from a woman aged 50 to 60 with Graves' hyperthyroidism.

This clonotype was recorded a few times. V is TRBV14 and J is TRBJ1-2; TRBD1 agrees at 8 bases. The germline CDR1 and CDR2 sequences are SGHDN and FVKESK. The trim removed 1 base at V and 4 bases at J, leaving 2 bases unmatched. The CDR3 contains 14 residues. CDR3 coding DNA: TGTGCCAGCAGCCAAGCCAGGGGGCTCTATGGCTACACCTTC. Amino acids: CASSQARGLYGYTF.

This clonotype was seen repeatedly, ten times or more. V is TRBV14 and J is TRBJ1-2; weak D call: TRBD1 (5 bases). The germline V and J ends were trimmed by 0 bases and 11 bases, with 10 bases remaining between them. Germline CDR1 reads SGHDN; CDR2 reads FVKESK. CDR3 length: 12 residues. CDR3 sequence reads: CASSQDRALYTF. Written as DNA, the CDR3 is TGTGCCAGCAGCCAAGACAGGGCTCTGTACACCTTC.

This clonotype was observed many times. V usage is TRBV5-1 and J usage is TRBJ2-5; either TRBD1 or TRBD2 may fit D (5 bases each). The CDR3 is 15 residues long. Germline V gene sequence: CDR1 SGHRS, CDR2 YFSETQ. Trimming removed 1 base at V and 1 base at J, with 11 bases between. The CDR3 DNA follows: TGCGCCAGCAGCTTGTTTGGGGACCCCCAAGAGACCCAGTACTTC. Translation gives CASSLFGDPQETQYF.

In its sample, this clonotype was seen many times. The rearrangement uses TRBV11-3 and TRBJ2-2; tentatively, D is TRBD2 (6 bases). Trimming removed 5 bases at V and 5 bases at J, with 12 bases between. The CDR3 spans 14 residues. Germline values: CDR1 SGHNT, CDR2 YENEEA. This CDR3 reads CASSPYGGTGELFF. The DNA of the CDR3 is TGTGCCAGCAGCCCCTACGGGGGAACCGGGGAGCTGTTTTTT.

This clonotype has ten or more counts. The chain's CDR3 is CASSFGETQYF. For the CDR3, the DNA is TGTGCCAGCAGCTTTGGTGAGACCCAGTACTTC. This chain connects TRBV5-5 to TRBJ2-5; no reliable D call. V shed 2 bases and J shed 5 bases, with 4 bases lying between them. CDR1 is SGHKS, CDR2 YYEKEE, per germline (reference sequence). The CDR3 consists of 11 residues.

In this sample, this clonotype turned up many times. The J gene is TRBJ1-1, the V gene TRBV6-1; TRBD1 aligns across 7 bases. Germline V gene data show CDR1 as MNHNS and CDR2 as SASEGT. With V trimmed by 2 bases and J by 6 bases, 6 bases remained unmatched. This CDR3 region has 14 residues. The CDR3 nucleotides read TGTGCCAGCAGTGAAAATAACAGGGGTGCTGAAGCTTTCTTT. Its protein product is CASSENNRGAEAFF.